A single T cell receptor (beta chain) is shown here with its context. These data originate in a study of blood T cell repertoires in COVID-19. Study-level information: In each case, the material was cDNA or gDNA derived from T cells, B-cell-depleted T cells, or PBMCs.

In the authors' workflow: Reference gene primer amplification yielded estimated nucleated cell counts. Using immunoSEQ multiplex PCR, the repertoire was profiled, and TCRdb retains in-frame clones only, with some absent. The V and J calls and the clone size are those of that table, but D and trimming were determined from the DNA. The sample has over 35,000 clones, about 82% seen once; the top ten hold approximately 14%. From germline, CDR1 is SGHVS and CDR2 FNYEAQ. V was cut by 1 base and J by 0 bases, with 12 bases left in between. This CDR3 spans 16 amino acids. The sequence was collected from a human donor in a cohort sampled during active COVID-19. V usage is TRBV7-6 and J usage is TRBJ1-1; D remains unclear. Source material: peripheral blood. CDR3 in DNA: TGTGCCAGCAGCTTAGTATTGGGAGAGATGAACACTGAAGCTTTCTTT. It codes for CASSLVLGEMNTEAFF.